This T cell receptor beta chain was sequenced for a study of shared clonotypes between healthy human individuals. Measured with immunoSEQ multiplex PCR; TCRdb has only the in-frame clones, and not every one. The sample includes about 330,000 clones, around 86% seen only once; the top ten take 16%. V dropped 10 bases and J dropped 3; count of bases not matched to a gene: 15. This CDR3 spans 16 amino acids. Germline CDR1 reads LNHDA; CDR2 reads SQIVND (reference sequence). The receptor's source is a man aged 18 to 35 in good health. Material for sequencing was memory CD8+ T cells sorted from blood. Specified subset: CD45RO+ cells pooled with CCR7-negative TemRA cells. V and J are TRBV19 and TRBJ2-3, with TRBD2 matching over 8 bases. The CDR3 DNA reads as TGTGCCACCAAGCCTCCCGGAGCGGGAGAAACAGATACGCAGTATTTT. This sequence encodes CATKPPGAGETDTQYF.